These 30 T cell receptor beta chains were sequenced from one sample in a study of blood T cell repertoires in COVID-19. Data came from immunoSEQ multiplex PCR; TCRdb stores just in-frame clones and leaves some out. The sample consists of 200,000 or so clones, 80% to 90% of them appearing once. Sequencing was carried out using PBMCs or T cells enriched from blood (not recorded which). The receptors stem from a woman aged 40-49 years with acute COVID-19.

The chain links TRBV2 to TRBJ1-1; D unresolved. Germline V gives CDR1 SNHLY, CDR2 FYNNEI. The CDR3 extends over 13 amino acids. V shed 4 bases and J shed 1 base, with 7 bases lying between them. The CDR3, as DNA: TGTGCCAGCAGTGGGAGGCCGAACACTGAAGCTTTCTTT. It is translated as CASSGRPNTEAFF.

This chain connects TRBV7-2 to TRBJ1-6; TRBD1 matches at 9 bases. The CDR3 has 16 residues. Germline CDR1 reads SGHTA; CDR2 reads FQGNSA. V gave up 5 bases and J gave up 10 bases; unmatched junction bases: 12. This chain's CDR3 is CASSLRQGGLGSPLHF. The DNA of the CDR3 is TGTGCCAGCAGCCTTCGACAGGGGGGCCTAGGATCACCCCTCCACTTT. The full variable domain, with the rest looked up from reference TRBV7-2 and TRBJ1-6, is GAGVSQSPSNKVTEKGKDVELRCDPISGHTALYWYRQSLGQGLEFLIYFQGNSAPDKSGLPSDRFSAERTGGSVSTLTIQRTQQEDSAVYLCASSLRQGGLGSPLHFGNGTRLTVT.

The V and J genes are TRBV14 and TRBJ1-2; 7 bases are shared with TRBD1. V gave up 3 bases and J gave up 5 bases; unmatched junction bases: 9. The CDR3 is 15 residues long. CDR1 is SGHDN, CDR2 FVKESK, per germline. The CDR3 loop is CASSHPGQPVYGYTF. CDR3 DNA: TGTGCCAGCAGCCACCCGGGACAGCCTGTTTATGGCTACACCTTC.

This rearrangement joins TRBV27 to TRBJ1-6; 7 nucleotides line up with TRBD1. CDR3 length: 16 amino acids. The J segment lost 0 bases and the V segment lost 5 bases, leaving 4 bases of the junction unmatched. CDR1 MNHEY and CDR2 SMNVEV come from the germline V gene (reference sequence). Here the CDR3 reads CASSLGTASYNSPLHF. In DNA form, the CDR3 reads TGTGCCAGCAGTCTGGGGACAGCCTCCTATAATTCACCCCTCCACTTT.

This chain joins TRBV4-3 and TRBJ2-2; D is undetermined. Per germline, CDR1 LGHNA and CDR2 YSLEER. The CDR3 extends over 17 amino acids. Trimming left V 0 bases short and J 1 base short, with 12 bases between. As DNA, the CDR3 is TGCGCCAGCAGCCAAGATCTCGGCCAGGTGAACACCGGGGAGCTGTTTTTT. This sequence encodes CASSQDLGQVNTGELFF.

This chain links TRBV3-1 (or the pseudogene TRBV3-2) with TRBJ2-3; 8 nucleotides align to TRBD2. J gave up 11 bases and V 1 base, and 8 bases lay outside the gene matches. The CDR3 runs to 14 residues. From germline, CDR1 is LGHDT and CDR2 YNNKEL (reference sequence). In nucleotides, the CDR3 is TGTGCCAGCAGCCAAGGTAGCGGGGTACCGGGGCAGTATTTT. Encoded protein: CASSQGSGVPGQYF.

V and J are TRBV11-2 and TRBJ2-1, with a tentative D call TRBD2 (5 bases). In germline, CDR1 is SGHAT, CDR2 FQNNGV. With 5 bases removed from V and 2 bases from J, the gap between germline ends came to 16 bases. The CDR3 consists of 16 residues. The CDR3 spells CASSREGISPYNEQFF. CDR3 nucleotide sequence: TGTGCCAGCAGCAGAGAGGGTATTAGCCCCTACAATGAGCAGTTCTTC.

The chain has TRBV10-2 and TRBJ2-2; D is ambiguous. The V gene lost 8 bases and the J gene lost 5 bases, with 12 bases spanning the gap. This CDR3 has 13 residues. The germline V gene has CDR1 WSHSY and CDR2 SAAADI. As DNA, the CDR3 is TGCGCCAGCGCTAAGTCGAGGACCGGGGAGCTGTTTTTT. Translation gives CASAKSRTGELFF.

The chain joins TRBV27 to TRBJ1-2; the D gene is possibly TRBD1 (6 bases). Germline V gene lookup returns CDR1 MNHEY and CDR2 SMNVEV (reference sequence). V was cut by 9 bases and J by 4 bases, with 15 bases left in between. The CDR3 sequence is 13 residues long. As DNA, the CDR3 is TGTGCCAGTAAACGCGGACAGTCCTATGGCTACACCTTC. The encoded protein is CASKRGQSYGYTF.

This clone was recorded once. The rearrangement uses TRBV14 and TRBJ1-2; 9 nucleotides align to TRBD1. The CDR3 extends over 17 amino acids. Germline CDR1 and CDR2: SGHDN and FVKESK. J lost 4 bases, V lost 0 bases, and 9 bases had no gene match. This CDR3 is CASSQDRRTGGSYGYTF. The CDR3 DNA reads TGTGCCAGCAGCCAAGATCGTCGTACAGGGGGCTCCTATGGCTACACCTTC.

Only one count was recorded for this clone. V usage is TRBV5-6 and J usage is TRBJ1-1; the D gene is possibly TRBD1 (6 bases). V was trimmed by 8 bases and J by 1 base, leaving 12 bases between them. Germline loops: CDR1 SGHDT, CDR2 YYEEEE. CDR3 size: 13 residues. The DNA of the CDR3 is TGTGCCAGTACGGGACACCCGAACACTGAAGCTTTCTTT. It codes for CASTGHPNTEAFF.

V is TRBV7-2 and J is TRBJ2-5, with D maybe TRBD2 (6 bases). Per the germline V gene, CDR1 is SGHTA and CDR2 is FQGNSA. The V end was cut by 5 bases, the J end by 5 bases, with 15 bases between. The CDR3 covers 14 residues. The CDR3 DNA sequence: TGTGCCAGCAGCATCCCCGGGACTGCGGAGACCCAGTACTTC. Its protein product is CASSIPGTAETQYF.

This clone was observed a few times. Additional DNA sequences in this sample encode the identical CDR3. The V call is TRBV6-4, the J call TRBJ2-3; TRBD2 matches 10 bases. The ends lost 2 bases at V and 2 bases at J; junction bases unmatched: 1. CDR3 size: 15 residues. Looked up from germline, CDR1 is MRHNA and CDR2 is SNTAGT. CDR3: CASSDSGGATDTQYF. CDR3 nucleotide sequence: TGTGCCAGCAGTGACAGCGGGGGGGCCACAGATACGCAGTATTTT.

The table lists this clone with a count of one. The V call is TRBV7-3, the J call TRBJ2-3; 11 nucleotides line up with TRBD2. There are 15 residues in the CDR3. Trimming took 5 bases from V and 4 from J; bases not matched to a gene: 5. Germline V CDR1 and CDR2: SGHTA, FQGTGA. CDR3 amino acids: CASSPDSGGADTQYF. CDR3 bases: TGTGCCAGCAGCCCCGATAGCGGGGGGGCAGATACGCAGTATTTT.

The CDR3 is CASSPGLNEKLFF. DNA of the CDR3: TGTGCCAGCTCACCAGGGCTTAATGAAAAACTGTTTTTT. The rearrangement joins TRBV18 to TRBJ1-4; no firm D call. Germline V gene sequence: CDR1 KGHSH, CDR2 LQKENI. The CDR3 is made up of 13 amino acids. V was clipped by 2 bases and J by 4 bases, with 5 bases between them.

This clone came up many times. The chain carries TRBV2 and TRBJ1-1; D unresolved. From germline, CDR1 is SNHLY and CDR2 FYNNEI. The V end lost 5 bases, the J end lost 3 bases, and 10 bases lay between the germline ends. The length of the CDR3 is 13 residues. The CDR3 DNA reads TGTGCCAGCAGTACGGAGAGGGACACTGAAGCTTTCTTT. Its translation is CASSTERDTEAFF.

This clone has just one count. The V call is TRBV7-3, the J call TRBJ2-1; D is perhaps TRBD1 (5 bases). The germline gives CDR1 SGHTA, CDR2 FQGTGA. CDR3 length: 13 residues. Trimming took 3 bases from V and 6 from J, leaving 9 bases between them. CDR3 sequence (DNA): TGTGCCAGCAGCTTGGGGCTAGGCAATGAGCAGTTCTTC. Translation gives CASSLGLGNEQFF.

CDR3 residues: CASSTTGGIADTQYF. The CDR3 nucleotides are TGTGCCAGTAGTACCACAGGGGGCATCGCAGATACGCAGTATTTT. The chain carries TRBV19 and TRBJ2-3, with TRBD1 identical over 9 bases. The germline CDR1 and CDR2 sequences are LNHDA and SQIVND (reference sequence). This CDR3 is 15 amino acids long. V shed 4 bases, J shed 4 bases, and the junction held 6 bases outside the gene matches.

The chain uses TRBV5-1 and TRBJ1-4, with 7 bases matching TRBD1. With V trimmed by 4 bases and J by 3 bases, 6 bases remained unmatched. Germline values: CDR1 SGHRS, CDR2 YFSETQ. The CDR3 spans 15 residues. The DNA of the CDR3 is TGCGCCAGCAGCGCTCGGACAGGAGCTAATGAAAAACTGTTTTTT. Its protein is CASSARTGANEKLFF.

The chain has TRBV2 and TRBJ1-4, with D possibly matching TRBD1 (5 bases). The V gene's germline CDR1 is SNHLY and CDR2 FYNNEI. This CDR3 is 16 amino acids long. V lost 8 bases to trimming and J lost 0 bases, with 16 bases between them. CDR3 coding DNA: TGTGCCAGCCGGTGGGGGGACCCTGCAACTAATGAAAAACTGTTTTTT. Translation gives CASRWGDPATNEKLFF.

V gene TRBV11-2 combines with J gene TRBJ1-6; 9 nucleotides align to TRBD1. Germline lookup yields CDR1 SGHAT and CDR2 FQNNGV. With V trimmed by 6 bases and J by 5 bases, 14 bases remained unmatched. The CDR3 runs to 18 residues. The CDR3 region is CASRPGQGIRRNNSPLHF. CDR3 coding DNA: TGTGCCAGCAGACCGGGACAGGGTATAAGGCGGAATAATTCACCCCTCCACTTT.

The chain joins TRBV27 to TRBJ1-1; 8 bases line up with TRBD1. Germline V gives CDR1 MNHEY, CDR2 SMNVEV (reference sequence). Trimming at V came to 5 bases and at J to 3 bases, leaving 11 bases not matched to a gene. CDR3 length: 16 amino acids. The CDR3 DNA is TGTGCCAGCAGTCCCCTTTCAGGGGGCGCGGACACTGAAGCTTTCTTT. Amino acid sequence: CASSPLSGGADTEAFF.

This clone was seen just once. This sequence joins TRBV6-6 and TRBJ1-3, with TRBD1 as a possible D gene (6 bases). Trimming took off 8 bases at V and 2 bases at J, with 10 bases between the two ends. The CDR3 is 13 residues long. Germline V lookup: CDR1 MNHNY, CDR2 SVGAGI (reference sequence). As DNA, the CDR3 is TGTGCCAGCCGGCAGGGGCCTGGAAACACCATATATTTT. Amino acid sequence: CASRQGPGNTIYF.

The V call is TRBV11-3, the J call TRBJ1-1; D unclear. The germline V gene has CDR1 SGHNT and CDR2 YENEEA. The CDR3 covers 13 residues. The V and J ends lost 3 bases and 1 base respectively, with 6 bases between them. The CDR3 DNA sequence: TGTGCCAGCAGCTTGTCGGGGAACACTGAAGCTTTCTTT. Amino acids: CASSLSGNTEAFF.

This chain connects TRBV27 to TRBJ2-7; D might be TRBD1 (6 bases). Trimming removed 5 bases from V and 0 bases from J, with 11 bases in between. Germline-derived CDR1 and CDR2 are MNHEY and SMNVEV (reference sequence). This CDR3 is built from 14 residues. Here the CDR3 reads CASSPGQSSYEQYF. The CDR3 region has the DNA TGTGCCAGCAGTCCAGGACAGTCCTCCTACGAGCAGTACTTC.

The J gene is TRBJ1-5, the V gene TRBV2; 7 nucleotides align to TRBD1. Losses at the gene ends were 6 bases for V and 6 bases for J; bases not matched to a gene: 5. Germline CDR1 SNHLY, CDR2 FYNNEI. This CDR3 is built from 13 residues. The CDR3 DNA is TGTGCCAGCAGCCACAGGGGTGGTCAGCCCCAGCATTTT. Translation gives CASSHRGGQPQHF.

For the CDR3, the DNA is TGTGCCAGCAGTTACGGACAGGCGAACTATGGCTACACCTTC. The encoded protein is CASSYGQANYGYTF. The chain uses TRBV6-5 and TRBJ1-2, with 7 nucleotides matching TRBD1. Per the germline V gene, CDR1 is MNHEY and CDR2 is SVGAGI. Losses at the gene ends were 2 bases for V and 2 bases for J; bases not matched to a gene: 2. The CDR3 sequence is 14 residues long.

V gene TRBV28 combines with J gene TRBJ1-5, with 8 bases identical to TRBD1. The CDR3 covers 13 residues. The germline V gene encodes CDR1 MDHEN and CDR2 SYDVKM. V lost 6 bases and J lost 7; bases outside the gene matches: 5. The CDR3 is CASRTGGSQPQHF. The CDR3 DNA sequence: TGTGCCAGCAGAACAGGGGGTAGCCAGCCCCAGCATTTT.

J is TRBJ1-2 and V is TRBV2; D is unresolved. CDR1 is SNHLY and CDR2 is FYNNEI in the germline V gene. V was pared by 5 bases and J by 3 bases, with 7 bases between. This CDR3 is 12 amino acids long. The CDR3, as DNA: TGTGCCAGCAGTCCTATTCACTATGGCTACACCTTC. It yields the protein CASSPIHYGYTF.

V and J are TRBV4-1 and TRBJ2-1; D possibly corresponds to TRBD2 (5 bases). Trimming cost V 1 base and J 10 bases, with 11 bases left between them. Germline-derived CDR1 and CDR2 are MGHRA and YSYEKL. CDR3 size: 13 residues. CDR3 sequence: CASSQVGKREQFF. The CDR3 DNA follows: TGCGCCAGCAGCCAAGTGGGGAAGCGGGAGCAGTTCTTC.